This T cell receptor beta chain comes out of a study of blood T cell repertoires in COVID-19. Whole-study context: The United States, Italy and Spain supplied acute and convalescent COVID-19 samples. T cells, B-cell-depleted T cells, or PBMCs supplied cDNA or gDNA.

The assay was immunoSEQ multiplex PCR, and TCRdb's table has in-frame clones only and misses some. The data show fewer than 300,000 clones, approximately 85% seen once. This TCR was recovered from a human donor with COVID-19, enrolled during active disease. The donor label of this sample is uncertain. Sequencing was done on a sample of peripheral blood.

CDR3: CASRNIAGGSYNEQFF. As DNA, the CDR3 is TGTGCCAGCAGAAATATAGCGGGGGGCTCCTACAATGAGCAGTTCTTC. The J gene is TRBJ2-1, the V gene TRBV7-9; 10 bases are shared with TRBD2. The CDR3 length is 16 residues. Trimming at V came to 6 bases and at J to 0 bases, leaving 5 bases not matched to a gene. Germline V CDR1 and CDR2: SEHNR, FQNEAQ (reference sequence).